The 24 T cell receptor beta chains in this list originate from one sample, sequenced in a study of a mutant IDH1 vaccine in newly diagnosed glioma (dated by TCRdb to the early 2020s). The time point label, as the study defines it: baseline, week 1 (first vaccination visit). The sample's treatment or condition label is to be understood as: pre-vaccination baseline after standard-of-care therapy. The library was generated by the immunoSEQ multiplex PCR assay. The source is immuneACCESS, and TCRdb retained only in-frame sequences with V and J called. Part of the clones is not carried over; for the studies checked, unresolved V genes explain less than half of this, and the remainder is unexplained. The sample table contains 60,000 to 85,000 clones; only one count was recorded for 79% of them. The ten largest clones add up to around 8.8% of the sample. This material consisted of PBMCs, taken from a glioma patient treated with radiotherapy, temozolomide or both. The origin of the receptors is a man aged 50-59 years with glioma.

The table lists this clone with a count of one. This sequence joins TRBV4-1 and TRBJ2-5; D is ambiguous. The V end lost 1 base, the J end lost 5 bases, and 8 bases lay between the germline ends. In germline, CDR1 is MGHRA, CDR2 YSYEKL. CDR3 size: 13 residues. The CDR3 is CASSQAPWETQYF. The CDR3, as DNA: TGCGCCAGCAGCCAAGCACCGTGGGAGACCCAGTACTTC.

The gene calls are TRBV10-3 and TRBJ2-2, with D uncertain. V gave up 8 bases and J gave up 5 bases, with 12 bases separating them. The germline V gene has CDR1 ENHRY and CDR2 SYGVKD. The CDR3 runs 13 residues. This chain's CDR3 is CAIGNSGTGELFF. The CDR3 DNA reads TGTGCCATCGGTAACAGTGGGACCGGGGAGCTGTTTTTT.

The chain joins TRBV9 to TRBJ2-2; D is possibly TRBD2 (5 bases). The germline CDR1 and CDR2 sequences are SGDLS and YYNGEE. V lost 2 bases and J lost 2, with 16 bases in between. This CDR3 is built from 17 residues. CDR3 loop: CASSVKRGLINTGELFF. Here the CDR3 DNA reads TGTGCCAGCAGCGTGAAGCGTGGACTTATCAACACCGGGGAGCTGTTTTTT.

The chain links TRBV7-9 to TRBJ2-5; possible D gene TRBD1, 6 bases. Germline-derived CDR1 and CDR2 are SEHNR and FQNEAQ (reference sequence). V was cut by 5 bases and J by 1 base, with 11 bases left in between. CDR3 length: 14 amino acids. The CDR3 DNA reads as TGTGCCAGCAGCACACAGGGTATCCAAGAGACCCAGTACTTC. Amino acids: CASSTQGIQETQYF.

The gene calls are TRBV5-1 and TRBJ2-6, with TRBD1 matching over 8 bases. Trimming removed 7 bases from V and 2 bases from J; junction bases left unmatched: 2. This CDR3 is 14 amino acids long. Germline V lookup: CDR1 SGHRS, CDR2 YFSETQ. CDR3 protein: CASETGAGANVLTF. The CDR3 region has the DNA TGCGCCAGCGAGACAGGGGCTGGGGCCAACGTCCTGACTTTC.

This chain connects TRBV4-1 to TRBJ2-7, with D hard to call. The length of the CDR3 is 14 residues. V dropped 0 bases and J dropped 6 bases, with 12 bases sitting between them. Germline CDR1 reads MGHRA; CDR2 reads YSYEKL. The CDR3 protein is CASSQDQLVREQYF. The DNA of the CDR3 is TGCGCCAGCAGCCAAGATCAGCTGGTTCGCGAGCAGTACTTC.

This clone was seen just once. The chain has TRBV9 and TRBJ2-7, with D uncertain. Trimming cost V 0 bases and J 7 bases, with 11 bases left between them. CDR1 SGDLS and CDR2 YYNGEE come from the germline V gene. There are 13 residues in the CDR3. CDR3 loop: CASSVDPSLEQYF. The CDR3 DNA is TGTGCCAGCAGCGTAGACCCCTCTTTAGAGCAGTACTTC.

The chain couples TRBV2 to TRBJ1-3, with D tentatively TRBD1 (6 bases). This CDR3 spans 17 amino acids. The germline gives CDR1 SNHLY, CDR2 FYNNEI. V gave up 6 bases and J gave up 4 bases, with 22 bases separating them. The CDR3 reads CASSPGGQASFGNTIYF. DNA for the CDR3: TGTGCCAGCAGCCCTGGGGGACAAGCTTCGTTCGGAAACACCATATATTTT.

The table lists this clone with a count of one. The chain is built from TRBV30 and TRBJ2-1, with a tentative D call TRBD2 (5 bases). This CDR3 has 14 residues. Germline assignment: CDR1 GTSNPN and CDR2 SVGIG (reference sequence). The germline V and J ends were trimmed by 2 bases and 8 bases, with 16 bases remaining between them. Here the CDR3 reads CAWSIGLQDDEQFF. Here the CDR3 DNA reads TGTGCCTGGAGTATCGGACTTCAGGACGATGAGCAGTTCTTC.

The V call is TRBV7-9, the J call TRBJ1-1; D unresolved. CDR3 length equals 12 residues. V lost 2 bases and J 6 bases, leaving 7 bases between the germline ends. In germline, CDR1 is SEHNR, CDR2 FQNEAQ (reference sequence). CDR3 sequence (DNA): TGTGCCAGCAGCTTACGTGGGGCTGAAGCTTTCTTT. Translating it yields CASSLRGAEAFF. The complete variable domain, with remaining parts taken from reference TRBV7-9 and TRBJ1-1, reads DTGVSQNPRHKITKRGQNVTFRCDPISEHNRLYWYRQTLGQGPEFLTYFQNEAQLEKSRLLSDRFSAERPKGSFSTLEIQRTEQGDSAMYLCASSLRGAEAFFGQGTRLTVV.

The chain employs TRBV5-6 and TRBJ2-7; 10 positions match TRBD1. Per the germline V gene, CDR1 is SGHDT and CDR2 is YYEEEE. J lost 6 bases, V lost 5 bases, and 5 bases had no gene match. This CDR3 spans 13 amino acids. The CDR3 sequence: CASRYGTGVEQYF. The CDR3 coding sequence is TGTGCCAGCAGATATGGGACAGGGGTCGAGCAGTACTTC.

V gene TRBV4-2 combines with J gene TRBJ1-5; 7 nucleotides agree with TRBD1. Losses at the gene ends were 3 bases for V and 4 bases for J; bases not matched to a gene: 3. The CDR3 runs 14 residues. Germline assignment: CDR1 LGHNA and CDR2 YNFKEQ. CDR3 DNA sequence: TGTGCCAGCAGCCATACAGGGGAGAATCAGCCCCAGCATTTT. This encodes CASSHTGENQPQHF.

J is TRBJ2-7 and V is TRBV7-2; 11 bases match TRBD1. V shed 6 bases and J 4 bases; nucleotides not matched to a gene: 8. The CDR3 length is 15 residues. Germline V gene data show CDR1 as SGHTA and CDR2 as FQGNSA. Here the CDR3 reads CASRDGQGASYEQYF. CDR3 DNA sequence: TGTGCCAGCAGGGACGGACAGGGGGCTAGTTACGAGCAGTACTTC.

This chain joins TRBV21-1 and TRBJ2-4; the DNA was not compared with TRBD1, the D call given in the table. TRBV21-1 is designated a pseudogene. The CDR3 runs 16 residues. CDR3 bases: TGTGCCAGCAGCACCCCATTCGGACAGGAAAAAAACATTCAGTACTTC. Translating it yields CASSTPFGQEKNIQYF.

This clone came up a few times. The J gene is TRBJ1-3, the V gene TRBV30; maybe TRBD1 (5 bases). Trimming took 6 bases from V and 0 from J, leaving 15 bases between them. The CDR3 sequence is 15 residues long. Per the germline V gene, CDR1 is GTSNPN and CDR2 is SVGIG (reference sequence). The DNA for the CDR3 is TGTGCCTGTCATCTTGGGGGGGGCTCTGGAAACACCATATATTTT. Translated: CACHLGGGSGNTIYF.

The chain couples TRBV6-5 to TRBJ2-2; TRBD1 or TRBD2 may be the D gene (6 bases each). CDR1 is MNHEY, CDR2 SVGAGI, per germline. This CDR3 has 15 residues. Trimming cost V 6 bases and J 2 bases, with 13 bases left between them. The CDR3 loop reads CASRSSGANTGELFF. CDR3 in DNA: TGTGCCAGCAGGTCATCGGGGGCCAACACCGGGGAGCTGTTTTTT.

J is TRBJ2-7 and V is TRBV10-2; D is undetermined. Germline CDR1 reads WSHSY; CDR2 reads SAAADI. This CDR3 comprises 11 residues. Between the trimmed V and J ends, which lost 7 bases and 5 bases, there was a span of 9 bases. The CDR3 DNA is TGCGCCAGCAACTCGTTCCACGAGCAGTACTTC. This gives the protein CASNSFHEQYF.

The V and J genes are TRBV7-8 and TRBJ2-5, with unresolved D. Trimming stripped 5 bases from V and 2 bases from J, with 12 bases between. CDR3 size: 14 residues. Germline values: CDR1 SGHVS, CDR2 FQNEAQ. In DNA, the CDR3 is TGTGCCAGCAGCCCATTCCAGCCTCAAGAGACCCAGTACTTC. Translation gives CASSPFQPQETQYF.

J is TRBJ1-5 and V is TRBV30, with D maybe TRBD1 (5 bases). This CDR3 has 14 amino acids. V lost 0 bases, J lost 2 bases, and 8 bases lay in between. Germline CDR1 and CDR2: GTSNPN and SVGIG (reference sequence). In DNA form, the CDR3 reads TGTGCCTGGAGTGTGAAAGGGGGCAATCAGCCCCAGCATTTT. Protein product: CAWSVKGGNQPQHF.

The CDR3 sequence is CASSAPGYYGYTF. The CDR3 bases are TGTGCCAGCAGTGCCCCAGGGTACTATGGCTACACCTTC. The chain is built from TRBV27 and TRBJ1-2; tentative D call: TRBD1 (5 bases). Trimming removed 5 bases from V and 3 bases from J, with 10 bases in between. Germline V CDR1 and CDR2: MNHEY, SMNVEV (reference sequence). This CDR3 has 13 residues.

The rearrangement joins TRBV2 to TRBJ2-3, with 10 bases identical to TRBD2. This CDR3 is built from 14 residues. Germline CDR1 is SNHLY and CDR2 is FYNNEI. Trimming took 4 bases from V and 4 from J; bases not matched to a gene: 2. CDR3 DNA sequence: TGTGCCAGCAGTGCAGGACTAGCGGCAGATACGCAGTATTTT. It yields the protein CASSAGLAADTQYF.

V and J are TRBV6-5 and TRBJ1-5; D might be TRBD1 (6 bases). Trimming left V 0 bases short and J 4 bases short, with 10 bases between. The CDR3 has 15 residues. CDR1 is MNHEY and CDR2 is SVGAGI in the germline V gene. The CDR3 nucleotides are TGTGCCAGCAGTTACTCGTACAGGGCAAATCAGCCCCAGCATTTT. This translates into CASSYSYRANQPQHF.

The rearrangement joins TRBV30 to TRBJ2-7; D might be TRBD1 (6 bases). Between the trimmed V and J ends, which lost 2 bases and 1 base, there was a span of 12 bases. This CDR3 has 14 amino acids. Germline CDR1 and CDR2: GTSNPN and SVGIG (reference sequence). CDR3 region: CAWSQADSSYEQYF. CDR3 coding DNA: TGTGCCTGGAGTCAAGCGGACAGTTCCTACGAGCAGTACTTC.

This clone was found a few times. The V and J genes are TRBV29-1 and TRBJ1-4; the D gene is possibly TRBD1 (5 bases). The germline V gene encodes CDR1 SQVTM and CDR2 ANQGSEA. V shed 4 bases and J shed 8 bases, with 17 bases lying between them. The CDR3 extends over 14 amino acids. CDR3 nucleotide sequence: TGCAGCGTTGCTGGCGGCAGGGAGGAAGAAAAACTGTTTTTT. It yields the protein CSVAGGREEEKLFF.